This T cell receptor beta chain was captured by sequencing in a study of T-cell memory formation after mild COVID-19. Study-wide context: Clustering of TCRs was largely donor specific.

TCRalpha and TCRbeta libraries used 5'RACE with constant-segment primers and UMIs. TCRdb re-called the 5' RACE reads through MiXCR, storing one row per CDR3 protein. The table lists a few hundred thousand distinct CDR3 sequences, around 14% of them singletons. This CDR3 comprises 13 residues. Germline V CDR1 and CDR2: LGHDT, YNNKEL (reference sequence). V lost 1 base to trimming and J lost 12 bases, with 15 bases between them. This clonotype turned up a few times. This rearrangement joins TRBV3-1 to TRBJ1-2; D uncertain. This TCR was recovered from a young man who had mild COVID-19 (a few samples of this study predate the infection). Cell type and time point are not known. Sequenced: PBMCs or a T cell subset sorted from them (not recorded which). The CDR3 DNA sequence: TGTGCCAGCAGCCAAGCGTGGACCGCACACAACACCTTC. Amino acids: CASSQAWTAHNTF.